Included here is one TCR beta chain sequence, with context. Its cognate antigen is unknown. Prepared libraries of TCR beta cDNA carried unique molecular identifiers. TCRdb redid the calling of the PCR reads with MiXCR, one entry per CDR3 protein. The profile shows roughly 700,000 distinct CDR3 sequences, roughly 29% of them singletons. This entry comes from a study of post-analysis software for immune sequencing data. Study observations and caveats: Higher frequency in patients than in controls was seen for about five TRBV segments, with TRBV5-6, TRBV5-1 and TRBV20-1 among them.

The germline CDR1 and CDR2 sequences are SGHRS and YFSETQ. The CDR3 runs to 16 residues. The trim removed 4 bases at V and 4 bases at J, leaving 11 bases unmatched. The sequencing input was blood. The J gene is TRBJ2-1, the V gene TRBV5-1; 7 nucleotides line up with TRBD1. The TCR originated in a girl between 10 and 17 years old with multiple sclerosis. CDR3 in DNA: TGCGCCAGCAGCGCCGTTCGGGACAGCTTTTACAATGAGCAGTTCTTC. It yields the protein CASSAVRDSFYNEQFF.